These 8 T cell receptor beta chains were all obtained from the same sample, sequenced in a study of cytomegalovirus exposure and HLA in healthy donors. It was with 60 Vbeta and 13 Jbeta primers that the PCR ran. Assay used: immunoSEQ multiplex PCR; TCRdb lists only in-frame clones, some missing. The repertoire holds about 220,000 clones, with 76% as singletons. The sequencing sample was made of PBMCs. The receptors originated from a man between 18 and 29 years old in good health and CMV-seronegative.

The chain links TRBV19 to TRBJ1-1, with TRBD1 as a possible D gene (6 bases). CDR1 and CDR2 (germline): LNHDA, SQIVND (reference sequence). The CDR3 loop spans 13 amino acids. Trimming removed 5 bases from V and 4 bases from J, with 11 bases in between. The CDR3 DNA reads TGTGCCAGTAGTTCAACACAGGGCACTGAAGCTTTCTTT. Translation: CASSSTQGTEAFF. The full variable domain, its missing parts supplied by reference TRBV19 and TRBJ1-1, is DGGITQSPKYLFRKEGQNVTLSCEQNLNHDAMYWYRQDPGQGLRLIYYSQIVNDFQKGDIAEGYSVSREKKESFPLTVTSAQKNPTAFYLCASSSTQGTEAFFGQGTRLTVV.

In its sample, this clone was seen a few times. The V call is TRBV2, the J call TRBJ2-7; D remains unclear. The CDR3 is made up of 13 amino acids. V shed 6 bases and J shed 3 bases, with 12 bases lying between them. CDR1 is SNHLY and CDR2 is FYNNEI in the germline V gene. The CDR3: CASSRQVFYEQYF. The DNA of the CDR3 is TGTGCCAGCAGCAGGCAGGTCTTCTACGAGCAGTACTTC.

The chain uses TRBV6-1 and TRBJ1-3, with D perhaps TRBD1 (5 bases). Germline-derived CDR1 and CDR2 are MNHNS and SASEGT. The CDR3 consists of 14 residues. Trimming took 3 bases from V and 7 from J, leaving 13 bases between them. The CDR3 region has the DNA TGTGCCAGCAGTGACGGGGGATCCTTGAACACCATATATTTT. Amino acid sequence: CASSDGGSLNTIYF.

The genes are TRBV27 and TRBJ1-2, with 7 bases matching TRBD1. The CDR3 runs to 17 residues. After removal of 4 bases from V and 0 bases from J, the junction contained 11 bases not matched to a gene. Germline CDR1 MNHEY, CDR2 SMNVEV (reference sequence). The CDR3 region is CASSSKPRDRSNYGYTF. The CDR3 DNA reads TGTGCCAGCAGTTCGAAACCCCGGGACAGATCTAACTATGGCTACACCTTC.

The chain employs TRBV4-1 and TRBJ2-5; 11 nucleotides agree with TRBD2. V lost 8 bases to trimming and J lost 5 bases; unmatched junction nucleotides: 10. CDR3 length: 15 residues. The germline V gene encodes CDR1 MGHRA and CDR2 YSYEKL. The CDR3 reads CASSTLAGGLETQYF. DNA for the CDR3: TGCGCCAGCTCAACTCTAGCGGGAGGTCTGGAGACCCAGTACTTC.

The chain joins TRBV2 to TRBJ2-3, with D tentatively TRBD2 (6 bases). V was trimmed by 2 bases and J by 5 bases, leaving 8 bases between them. Germline assignment: CDR1 SNHLY and CDR2 FYNNEI. The CDR3 runs to 13 residues. CDR3: CASSELGGDTQYF. CDR3 DNA sequence: TGTGCCAGCAGTGAACTCGGGGGAGATACGCAGTATTTT. Looking up the rest from reference TRBV2 and TRBJ2-3 gives the full variable domain: EPEVTQTPSHQVTQMGQEVILRCVPISNHLYFYWYRQILGQKVEFLVSFYNNEISEKSEIFDDQFSVERPDGSNFTLKIRSTKLEDSAMYFCASSELGGDTQYFGPGTRLTVL.

The V gene is TRBV6-5, the J gene TRBJ2-1, with TRBD1 identical over 7 bases. V lost 8 bases, J lost 1 base, and 2 bases stayed unmatched. Per the germline V gene, CDR1 is MNHEY and CDR2 is SVGAGI. CDR3 length equals 13 residues. Here the CDR3 reads CASGDRSYNEQFF. CDR3 bases: TGTGCCAGCGGGGACAGATCCTACAATGAGCAGTTCTTC.

J is TRBJ2-7 and V is TRBV7-3; TRBD1 might be the D (6 bases). Germline V gene lookup returns CDR1 SGHTA and CDR2 FQGTGA. Trimming removed 5 bases from V and 3 bases from J, with 11 bases in between. The CDR3 consists of 13 residues. CDR3 DNA sequence: TGTGCCAGCAGCCCCGAGGACAGCTACGAGCAGTACTTC. As protein: CASSPEDSYEQYF.